Following are 30 T cell receptor beta chains from one sample sequenced in a study of T cells in Graves' hyperthyroidism and ophthalmopathy. Amplified TCR beta CDR3 regions came from RNA transcripts. TCR CDR3 underwent first-round RT-PCR with the HTBI primer set. TCRdb itself ran the multiplex PCR reads through MiXCR, one entry per CDR3 protein. The sample includes hundreds of thousands of distinct CDR3 sequences, approximately 15% seen only once; the top ten take approximately 7.5%. Input material: blood. The receptors stem from a woman aged 18-35 years with Graves' hyperthyroidism.

This clonotype was seen repeatedly, ten times or more. The J gene is TRBJ2-3, the V gene TRBV20-1, with D perhaps TRBD2 (6 bases). The CDR3 totals 20 residues. Germline loops: CDR1 DFQATT, CDR2 SNEGSKA (reference sequence). Trimming left V 1 base short and J 2 bases short, with 28 bases between. This CDR3 is CSARVVFGEVEGSLTDTQYF. The CDR3 region has the DNA TGCAGTGCTAGAGTGGTTTTCGGGGAGGTTGAGGGATCCCTCACAGATACGCAGTATTTT.

With regard to this clonotype: A much larger clone sits a single nucleotide away, making a read error possible. The chain combines TRBV11-2 with TRBJ1-1; 10 bases are a match to TRBD1. Germline V gene lookup returns CDR1 SGHAT and CDR2 FQNNGV. This CDR3 spans 14 amino acids. V was pared by 7 bases and J by 3 bases, with 5 bases of the junction left unmatched. The CDR3 nucleotides read TGTGCCAGCACCGAGGACAGGGGGTACACTGAAGCTTTCTTT. It is translated as CASTEDRGYTEAFF.

At least ten counts were recorded for this clonotype. In DNA form, the CDR3 reads TGTGCCTGGGCATATGGAGCGGCTAGCTCTGGGGCCAACGTCCTGACTTTC. This sequence encodes CAWAYGAASSGANVLTF. The J gene is TRBJ2-6, the V gene TRBV30, with D maybe TRBD2 (5 bases). Trimming shortened V by 5 bases and J by 0 bases, and 17 bases separated the two germline ends. CDR1 and CDR2 (germline): GTSNPN, SVGIG (reference sequence). The CDR3 totals 17 residues.

This clonotype was observed a few times. This chain connects TRBV6-5 to TRBJ1-5, with a tentative D call TRBD1 (5 bases). Germline lookup yields CDR1 MNHEY and CDR2 SVGAGI. Trimming removed 6 bases from V and 7 bases from J, with 19 bases in between. The CDR3 runs to 15 residues. The CDR3 region is CASRGTGVGDQPQHF. CDR3 in DNA: TGTGCCAGCAGGGGGACCGGGGTGGGGGACCAGCCCCAGCATTTT.

The rearrangement uses TRBV24-1 and TRBJ2-3; possibly TRBD2 for D (6 bases). Germline V gene data show CDR1 as KGHDR and CDR2 as SFDVKD. Trimming pared 9 bases from V and 6 bases from J, leaving 15 bases between. The CDR3 runs to 13 residues. The CDR3 spells CATGGLGEDTQYF. In DNA, the CDR3 is TGTGCCACCGGGGGACTGGGTGAGGATACGCAGTATTTT.

This clonotype has ten or more counts. The chain has TRBV6-5 and TRBJ2-2, with no clear D. This CDR3 has 13 amino acids. Trimming shortened V by 0 bases and J by 4 bases, and 3 bases separated the two germline ends. CDR1 and CDR2 (germline): MNHEY, SVGAGI. Written as DNA, the CDR3 is TGTGCCAGCAGTTACTCTGGCACCGGGGAGCTGTTTTTT. Translation gives CASSYSGTGELFF.

This clonotype was detected once. This rearrangement joins TRBV10-2 to TRBJ1-1; TRBD1 is a possible D gene (6 bases). V was clipped by 6 bases and J by 0 bases, with 14 bases between them. The CDR3 extends over 15 amino acids. CDR1 and CDR2 from the germline V gene are WSHSY and SAAADI. CDR3 nucleotide sequence: TGCGCCAGCAGCGAGCGGACAGCGTTGAACACTGAAGCTTTCTTT. As protein: CASSERTALNTEAFF.

This clonotype showed up many times. J is TRBJ2-5 and V is TRBV13; 10 bases match TRBD1. V lost 3 bases, J lost 5 bases, and 6 bases stayed unmatched. Germline lookup yields CDR1 PRHDT and CDR2 FYEKMQ (reference sequence). This CDR3 region has 15 residues. Here the CDR3 reads CASSLGDRGAETQYF. CDR3 sequence (DNA): TGTGCCAGCAGCTTGGGGGACAGGGGAGCGGAGACCCAGTACTTC.

This clonotype was seen ten or more times. J is TRBJ1-5 and V is TRBV2, with D possibly being TRBD1 (5 bases). The CDR3 consists of 14 residues. V shed 3 bases and J shed 4 bases, with 10 bases lying between them. Germline loops: CDR1 SNHLY, CDR2 FYNNEI. In nucleotides, the CDR3 is TGTGCCAGCAGTGAGGTAGGGGCGAATCAGCCCCAGCATTTT. Amino acids: CASSEVGANQPQHF.

The sample holds a few counts of this clonotype. A much larger clonotype is one base distant, so this may be a read error. J is TRBJ1-1 and V is TRBV20-1, with D tentatively TRBD1 (5 bases). Trimming removed 6 bases from V and 7 bases from J, with 15 bases in between. The CDR3 has 12 residues. From germline, CDR1 is DFQATT and CDR2 SNEGSKA (reference sequence). CDR3 sequence (DNA): TGCAGTGCACCCCAGCGGGGGATTGAAGCTTTCTTT. This codes for CSAPQRGIEAFF.

Many counts were recorded for this clonotype. This chain uses TRBV3-1 with TRBJ2-1; TRBD2 might be the D (5 bases). This CDR3 contains 15 residues. The V end lost 1 base, the J end lost 4 bases, and 11 bases lay between the germline ends. Germline CDR1 is LGHDT and CDR2 is YNNKEL (reference sequence). CDR3: CASSQGNGVYNEQFF. In DNA form, the CDR3 reads TGTGCCAGCAGCCAAGGAAACGGGGTGTACAATGAGCAGTTCTTC.

Many counts were recorded for this clonotype. The gene calls are TRBV6-5 and TRBJ1-2; 11 bases fit TRBD1. The V gene's germline CDR1 is MNHEY and CDR2 SVGAGI. The ends lost 2 bases at V and 2 bases at J; junction bases unmatched: 1. The CDR3 contains 15 residues. CDR3 amino acids: CASSYRDRGNYGYTF. Written as DNA, the CDR3 is TGTGCCAGCAGTTACCGGGACAGGGGGAACTATGGCTACACCTTC.

This clonotype has a count of ten or more. V and J are TRBV29-1 and TRBJ2-3; possible D gene TRBD2, 6 bases. Germline values: CDR1 SQVTM, CDR2 ANQGSEA. V was cut by 3 bases and J by 3 bases, with 13 bases left in between. This CDR3 region has 14 residues. CDR3 nucleotide sequence: TGCAGCGTTGATCGGGAGTCTATGACAGATACGCAGTATTTT. It specifies CSVDRESMTDTQYF.

The chain couples TRBV6-2 or TRBV6-3 to TRBJ1-4, with 7 bases that match TRBD1. This CDR3 is 12 amino acids long. Germline CDR1 reads MNHEY; CDR2 reads SVGEGT. The trim removed 6 bases at V and 10 bases at J, leaving 5 bases unmatched. CDR3 amino acids: CASSPGGGKLFF. The CDR3 bases are TGTGCCAGCAGCCCAGGGGGTGGAAAACTGTTTTTT.

This clonotype was recorded many times. The genes are TRBV27 and TRBJ2-5; D is ambiguous. Trimming shortened V by 3 bases and J by 5 bases, and 7 bases separated the two germline ends. The CDR3 runs 12 residues. CDR1 and CDR2 (germline): MNHEY, SMNVEV (reference sequence). The CDR3 DNA reads TGTGCCAGCAGTTTCAGTGGGGAGACCCAGTACTTC. Its translation is CASSFSGETQYF.

CDR3 in amino acids: CSAPRLAGGVYEQYF. The CDR3 bases are TGCAGTGCGCCCCGACTAGCGGGAGGAGTATACGAGCAGTACTTC. V is TRBV20-1 and J is TRBJ2-7, with TRBD2 matching over 13 bases. The CDR3 extends over 15 amino acids. Germline V gene sequence: CDR1 DFQATT, CDR2 SNEGSKA (reference sequence). The junction had 9 bases not matched to a gene; V was cut back by 6 bases and J by 4 bases.

In this sample, this clonotype turned up a few times. The chain uses TRBV7-9 and TRBJ1-2; 7 bases map to TRBD1. The CDR3 runs to 13 residues. With V trimmed by 4 bases and J by 4 bases, 3 bases remained unmatched. Germline-derived CDR1 and CDR2 are SEHNR and FQNEAQ (reference sequence). CDR3 in amino acids: CASSSGQIYGYTF. CDR3 DNA sequence: TGTGCCAGCAGCTCGGGACAGATCTATGGCTACACCTTC.

In regard to this clonotype: No conserved phenylalanine or tryptophan ends this CDR3, so it is likely a read error. The V call is TRBV6-2 or TRBV6-3, the J call TRBJ2-2; 8 bases map to TRBD2. Germline CDR1 is MNHEY and CDR2 is SVGEGT. V shed 5 bases and J 5 bases; nucleotides not matched to a gene: 7. CDR3 size: 15 residues. As DNA, the CDR3 is TGTGCCAGCAGTCCGGGAGTAGCGGGGACCGGGGAGCTGTTTTTA. It yields the protein CASSPGVAGTGELFL.

This clonotype has more than one count but fewer than ten. The CDR3 coding sequence is TGCGCCAGCAGCCGAGCGGGGGGCGCGGAGTTGGGCTACACCTTC. Its translation: CASSRAGGAELGYTF. The genes are TRBV4-1 and TRBJ1-2, with D possibly TRBD1 on 6 matching bases. Germline CDR1 reads MGHRA; CDR2 reads YSYEKL. The CDR3 contains 15 residues. V lost 4 bases, J lost 8 bases, and 20 bases lay in between.

The CDR3 spells CASSLSPPDRGDNYGYTF. The CDR3 DNA follows: TGTGCCAGCAGTTTATCCCCCCCTGACAGGGGTGATAACTATGGCTACACCTTC. The chain recombines TRBV27 with TRBJ1-2; 8 positions agree with TRBD1. Looked up from germline, CDR1 is MNHEY and CDR2 is SMNVEV (reference sequence). V shed 0 bases and J 1 base; nucleotides not matched to a gene: 10. This CDR3 region has 18 residues.

This clonotype was observed at least ten times. The chain carries TRBV12-3 or TRBV12-4 and TRBJ2-7; 11 nucleotides line up with TRBD2. This CDR3 has 15 amino acids. The trim removed 3 bases at V and 4 bases at J, leaving 5 bases unmatched. The CDR3 nucleotides are TGTGCCAGCAGTTTTAGCGGGAGGGCCTCATACGAGCAGTACTTC. Residues: CASSFSGRASYEQYF.

This clonotype came up many times. The V call is TRBV20-1, the J call TRBJ1-6, with 7 bases lining up with TRBD1. The CDR3 has 14 amino acids. The trim removed 5 bases at V and 8 bases at J, leaving 9 bases unmatched. From germline, CDR1 is DFQATT and CDR2 SNEGSKA (reference sequence). CDR3 sequence: CSAPTGRGDSPLHF. The CDR3 region has the DNA TGCAGTGCTCCGACAGGGAGAGGGGATTCACCCCTCCACTTT.

This clonotype was detected ten times or more. This chain uses TRBV9 with TRBJ1-1; 7 nucleotides align to TRBD1. Germline V gene data show CDR1 as SGDLS and CDR2 as YYNGEE. This CDR3 has 15 amino acids. Trimming at V came to 4 bases and at J to 1 base, leaving 7 bases not matched to a gene. The CDR3 DNA follows: TGTGCCAGCAGCCCTACTGAGGGGGCGAACACTGAAGCTTTCTTT. It yields the protein CASSPTEGANTEAFF.

This clonotype has at least ten counts. The rearrangement uses TRBV27 and TRBJ1-2, with a tentative D call TRBD1 (5 bases). Per germline, CDR1 MNHEY and CDR2 SMNVEV (reference sequence). V lost 6 bases to trimming and J lost 0 bases, with 11 bases between them. This CDR3 spans 14 amino acids. The CDR3 loop reads CASRPLTANYGYTF. CDR3 nucleotides: TGTGCCAGCAGGCCCTTGACAGCTAACTATGGCTACACCTTC.

The rearrangement joins TRBV6-2 or TRBV6-3 to TRBJ2-5; D may be TRBD2 (6 bases). Germline values: CDR1 MNHEY, CDR2 SVGEGT. The CDR3 totals 15 residues. V gave up 0 bases and J gave up 5 bases, with 13 bases separating them. The CDR3 sequence: CASSYSPGAGETQYF. The CDR3 region has the DNA TGTGCCAGCAGTTACTCTCCTGGGGCGGGGGAGACCCAGTACTTC.

The chain carries TRBV15 and TRBJ2-3, with D possibly called TRBD1 or TRBD2 (5 bases each). CDR3 length: 14 residues. The V gene's germline CDR1 is LNHNV and CDR2 YYDKDF (reference sequence). Trimming removed 8 bases from V and 2 bases from J, with 14 bases in between. This CDR3 reads CATQLGTNTDTQYF. Written as DNA, the CDR3 is TGTGCCACCCAATTAGGGACCAACACAGATACGCAGTATTTT.

This clonotype appeared many times. The rearrangement joins TRBV29-1 to TRBJ1-2, with 7 bases fitting TRBD1. Per the germline V gene, CDR1 is SQVTM and CDR2 is ANQGSEA. The CDR3 is 16 amino acids. Unmatched junction bases numbered 13, after V lost 6 bases and J lost 0 bases. The CDR3 DNA reads TGCAGCGTCCTCCGGGACAGCTCCCCCACTAACTATGGCTACACCTTC. Translation: CSVLRDSSPTNYGYTF.

This clonotype was seen a few times. The V call is TRBV11-2, the J call TRBJ2-7, with D tentatively TRBD1 or TRBD2 (5 bases each). The V end was cut by 5 bases, the J end by 2 bases, with 19 bases between. The CDR3 totals 16 residues. Germline V gene lookup returns CDR1 SGHAT and CDR2 FQNNGV. CDR3 protein: CASSATPRDPPYEQYF. CDR3 bases: TGTGCCAGCAGCGCCACTCCCCGGGACCCCCCCTACGAGCAGTACTTC.

The J gene is TRBJ2-5, the V gene TRBV7-3; D remains unclear. CDR1 SGHTA and CDR2 FQGTGA come from the germline V gene. Trimming removed 4 bases from V and 4 bases from J, with 13 bases in between. CDR3 length: 14 residues. The CDR3 sequence is CASSYGPNPETQYF. In DNA, the CDR3 is TGTGCCAGCAGCTACGGACCAAACCCAGAGACCCAGTACTTC.

The chain carries TRBV28 and TRBJ1-2; D is undetermined. Germline CDR1 reads MDHEN; CDR2 reads SYDVKM. The ends were cut back, 4 bases at V and 8 bases at J, with 5 bases in the middle. This CDR3 is 10 amino acids long. CDR3 nucleotide sequence: TGTGCCAGCAGTTCGATAGGCTACACCTTC. This sequence encodes CASSSIGYTF.